Following are 18 T cell receptor beta chains from one sample sequenced in a study of T-cell memory formation after mild COVID-19. Via MiXCR, TCRdb re-called the 5' RACE reads, giving one row per CDR3 protein. The sample gives over 120,000 distinct CDR3 sequences, approximately 6% of which show up once; 2% to 2.5% is in the top ten. Sequenced: PBMCs or a T cell subset sorted from them (not recorded which). Receptors originate from an adult woman who had mild COVID-19 (a few samples of this study predate the infection). Cell type and time point are not known.

CDR3 region: CASSSQGGYGTEAFF. CDR3 DNA sequence: TGTGCCAGCAGTTCTCAGGGGGGGTATGGCACTGAAGCTTTCTTT. The chain joins TRBV12-3 or TRBV12-4 to TRBJ1-1; 7 bases are a match to TRBD1. V shed 4 bases, J shed 4 bases, and the junction held 9 bases outside the gene matches. The CDR3 is 15 amino acids.

This clonotype was seen repeatedly, ten times or more. The gene calls are TRBV4-3 and TRBJ1-3; tentative D call: TRBD1 (5 bases). Germline assignment: CDR1 LGHNA and CDR2 YSLEER. This CDR3 spans 14 amino acids. V lost 3 bases and J lost 1, with 7 bases in between. In DNA, the CDR3 is TGCGCCAGCAGCCAGTCAGGGTCTGGAAACACCATATATTTT. It specifies CASSQSGSGNTIYF.

V and J are TRBV7-9 and TRBJ2-2; 11 bases agree with TRBD2. V gave up 1 base and J gave up 7 bases; unmatched junction bases: 8. Germline V gives CDR1 SEHNR, CDR2 FQNEAQ (reference sequence). The CDR3 is made up of 17 amino acids. The CDR3 DNA sequence: TGTGCCAGCAGCTTAGGGACCACGGGACTAGCGGACGGGGAGCTGTTTTTT. As protein: CASSLGTTGLADGELFF.

The chain carries TRBV6-5 and TRBJ2-5; D gene unclear. CDR1 is MNHEY and CDR2 is SVGAGI in the germline V gene. This CDR3 has 12 amino acids. The V end was cut by 8 bases, the J end by 2 bases, with 9 bases between. The CDR3 DNA follows: TGTGCCAGCCGCAAAGGACAAGAGACCCAGTACTTC. Translating gives CASRKGQETQYF.

In this sample, this clonotype turned up a few times. The V call is TRBV5-1, the J call TRBJ2-6; 8 bases match TRBD1. Germline CDR1 is SGHRS and CDR2 is YFSETQ. V was clipped by 0 bases and J by 0 bases; unmatched bases: 2. The CDR3 extends over 17 amino acids. CDR3 nucleotides: TGCGCCAGCAGCTTGGCAGGGGGCTACTCTGGGGCCAACGTCCTGACTTTC. This sequence encodes CASSLAGGYSGANVLTF.

This clonotype has more than one count but fewer than ten. J is TRBJ2-5 and V is TRBV11-1; 13 bases are a match to TRBD2. This CDR3 comprises 16 residues. After removal of 6 bases from V and 5 bases from J, the junction contained 9 bases not matched to a gene. The germline gives CDR1 SGHAT, CDR2 FQDESV (reference sequence). The CDR3 protein is CASSKGLAGEWETQYF. In DNA form, the CDR3 reads TGTGCCAGCAGTAAAGGACTAGCGGGAGAGTGGGAGACCCAGTACTTC.

This chain joins TRBV7-9 and TRBJ1-1, with D hard to call. The germline V and J ends were trimmed by 4 bases and 4 bases, with 10 bases remaining between them. CDR3 length: 13 residues. Germline V gene lookup returns CDR1 SEHNR and CDR2 FQNEAQ (reference sequence). The CDR3 sequence: CASSSRYSTEAFF. DNA of the CDR3: TGTGCCAGCAGCTCGCGATATAGCACTGAAGCTTTCTTT.

The rearrangement joins TRBV10-3 to TRBJ1-2; D perhaps matches TRBD1 (5 bases). The V and J ends lost 7 bases and 3 bases respectively, with 18 bases between them. The CDR3 runs 15 residues. Germline V lookup: CDR1 ENHRY, CDR2 SYGVKD. Here the CDR3 DNA reads TGTGCCATCACCCAAATGGGACGGCTAGACTATGGCTACACCTTC. Protein: CAITQMGRLDYGYTF.

This clonotype was detected many times. This sequence joins TRBV12-3 or TRBV12-4 and TRBJ1-1, with D tentatively TRBD1 (5 bases). The CDR3 loop spans 14 amino acids. Trimming took 5 bases from V and 1 from J, leaving 11 bases between them. CDR3: CASSNGHQNTEAFF. For the CDR3, the DNA is TGTGCCAGCAGTAACGGACACCAGAACACTGAAGCTTTCTTT.

Of note for this clonotype: A single base separates this from a much larger clone, so it may be a read error. The chain recombines TRBV9 with TRBJ2-7; 8 bases fit TRBD2. Germline-derived CDR1 and CDR2 are SGDLS and YYNGEE. The CDR3 runs to 16 residues. The CDR3 loop reads CTSSPGTSGRSYEQYF. DNA of the CDR3: TGTACCAGCAGCCCGGGAACTAGCGGTCGATCCTACGAGCAGTACTTC.

Here the CDR3 DNA reads TGTGCCAGCAGTCCGCAGGACTACAGGGTCCATGGCTACACCTTC. Protein sequence: CASSPQDYRVHGYTF. The chain is built from TRBV12-3 or TRBV12-4 and TRBJ1-2, with a tentative D call TRBD1 (6 bases). V lost 5 bases and J 6 bases, leaving 19 bases between the germline ends. There are 15 residues in the CDR3.

This clonotype was detected only a few times. This chain uses TRBV24-1 with TRBJ2-3, with TRBD2 as a possible D gene (5 bases). The CDR3 sequence is 15 residues long. The V end lost 4 bases, the J end lost 1 base, and 11 bases lay between the germline ends. In germline, CDR1 is KGHDR, CDR2 SFDVKD. CDR3 loop: CATSDPGVGTDTQYF. For the CDR3, the DNA is TGTGCCACCAGTGACCCCGGGGTCGGCACAGATACGCAGTATTTT.

This clonotype was detected only a few times. The chain links TRBV12-3 or TRBV12-4 to TRBJ1-1; maybe TRBD1 (5 bases). The CDR3 totals 16 residues. Trimming pared 6 bases from V and 0 bases from J, leaving 17 bases between. CDR3 loop: CASSKGRAHMNTEAFF. The CDR3 coding sequence is TGTGCCAGCAGCAAGGGGCGGGCCCACATGAACACTGAAGCTTTCTTT.

In this sample, this clonotype turned up a few times. The chain couples TRBV12-3 or TRBV12-4 to TRBJ2-7; no clear D. V was pared by 2 bases and J by 7 bases, with 9 bases between. The CDR3 sequence is 12 residues long. CDR3 sequence (DNA): TGTGCCAGCAGTTTATCCTTCGTGGAGCAGTACTTC. Translated, it gives CASSLSFVEQYF.

This clonotype has more than one count but fewer than ten. This sequence joins TRBV7-2 and TRBJ2-2; D call uncertain. Germline V CDR1 and CDR2: SGHTA, FQGNSA. The CDR3 totals 14 residues. Trimming pared 6 bases from V and 4 bases from J, leaving 12 bases between. The CDR3 region is CASRRMAATGELFF. CDR3 DNA: TGTGCCAGCAGGAGAATGGCAGCCACCGGGGAGCTGTTTTTT.

This clonotype was recorded at least ten times. V usage is TRBV7-2 and J usage is TRBJ2-2; TRBD2 matches 10 bases. With V trimmed by 4 bases and J by 1 base, 3 bases remained unmatched. Germline V gene data show CDR1 as SGHTA and CDR2 as FQGNSA. This CDR3 is built from 16 residues. The chain's CDR3 is CASSSRTSGNTGELFF. The CDR3 DNA sequence: TGTGCCAGCAGCTCGCGGACTAGCGGGAACACCGGGGAGCTGTTTTTT.

This rearrangement joins TRBV5-5 to TRBJ2-2; tentative D call: TRBD1 (6 bases). Trimming stripped 4 bases from V and 1 base from J, with 17 bases between. The germline gives CDR1 SGHKS, CDR2 YYEKEE (reference sequence). CDR3 size: 17 residues. CDR3 coding DNA: TGTGCCAGCAGCCCAAGTACGGGACACCTGAACACCGGGGAGCTGTTTTTT. Protein product: CASSPSTGHLNTGELFF. Variable domain in full (rest from reference TRBV5-5 and TRBJ2-2): DAGVTQSPTHLIKTRGQQVTLRCSPISGHKSVSWYQQVLGQGPQFIFQYYEKEERGRGNFPDRFSARQFPNYSSELNVNALLLGDSALYLCASSPSTGHLNTGELFFGEGSRLTVL.

This clonotype was recorded a few times. This chain links TRBV12-3 or TRBV12-4 with TRBJ1-2; D is uncertain. This CDR3 comprises 16 residues. V lost 6 bases and J 0 bases, leaving 17 bases between the germline ends. DNA for the CDR3: TGTGCCAGCAGCCCTCTACTAGGGCAGTCTAACTATGGCTACACCTTC. It specifies CASSPLLGQSNYGYTF.